This TCR beta chain was captured in a study of prognosis after radiotherapy for stage I lung cancer. Study as a whole: SBRT was given in 3 to 5 fractions at a biologically effective dose of at least 100 Gy as radiotherapy. Study results and caveats: Clone counts measured for unique TCRs fell after stereotactic body radiation therapy, median approximately 9,600 versus 7,200.

A volume of about 6 milliliters of peripheral blood was collected by draw at each of two time points. This clonotype has at least ten counts. Its antigen is as yet unknown. It was by two-round multiplex PCR that TCR beta CDR3 was amplified from genomic DNA. First-round PCR used primers specific to each TRBV and TRBJ gene. TCRdb redid the calling of the multiplex PCR reads with MiXCR, one entry per CDR3 protein. The data contain fewer than 50,000 distinct CDR3 sequences, around 24% of them singletons. The CDR3 sequence is 14 residues long. J was trimmed by 1 base and V by 6 bases; bases with no gene match: 3. Germline lookup yields CDR1 MNHNS and CDR2 SASEGT.

The chain carries TRBV6-1 and TRBJ1-5; 7 nucleotides agree with TRBD1. The input for sequencing was PBMCs, taken before or after stereotactic body radiation therapy (not recorded which). The TCR comes from a donor over 45 with non-small cell lung cancer. CDR3 coding DNA: TGTGCCAGCAGACAGGGGAGGAGCAATCAGCCCCAGCATTTT. It yields the protein CASRQGRSNQPQHF.